This record looks at one T cell receptor (beta chain) sequence and its context. The CDR3 covers 13 residues. The V end was cut by 5 bases, the J end by 4 bases, with 11 bases between. Per the original data handling: The assay estimated nucleated cells by amplifying reference gene primers. Measured with immunoSEQ multiplex PCR; TCRdb has only the in-frame clones, and not every one. The DNA gave D and trimming, while V, J and clone size come from that table. The sample consists of under 200,000 clones, roughly 84% of them appearing once. These data come from a study of blood T cell repertoires in COVID-19. Study context: Material from acute and convalescent COVID-19 was sourced from the United States, Italy and Spain. PBMCs, B-cell-depleted T cells, or T cells provided the cDNA or gDNA that made up the material.

Seattle researchers signed up patients amid active infection and tracked them longitudinally. Material for sequencing was peripheral blood. This TCR was recovered from a woman in her seventies with COVID-19, enrolled during active disease. The genes are TRBV12-3 or TRBV12-4 and TRBJ1-1; D is uncertain. The CDR3 reads CASSPARGTEAFF. CDR3 nucleotide sequence: TGTGCCAGCAGTCCCGCACGGGGCACTGAAGCTTTCTTT.